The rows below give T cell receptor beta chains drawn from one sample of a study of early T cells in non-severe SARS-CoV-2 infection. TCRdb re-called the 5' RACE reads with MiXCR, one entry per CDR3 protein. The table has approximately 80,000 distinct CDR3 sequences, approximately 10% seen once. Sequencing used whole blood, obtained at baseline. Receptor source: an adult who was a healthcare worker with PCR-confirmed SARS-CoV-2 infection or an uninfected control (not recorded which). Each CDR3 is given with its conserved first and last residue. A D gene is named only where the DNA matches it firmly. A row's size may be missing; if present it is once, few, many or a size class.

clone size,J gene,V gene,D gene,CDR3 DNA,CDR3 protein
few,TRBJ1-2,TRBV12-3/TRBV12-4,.,TGTGCCAGCAGCCGCCCTAATAACTATGGCTACACCTTC,CASSRPNNYGYTF
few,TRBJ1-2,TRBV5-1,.,TGCGCCAGCAGCCATAACGATCCGTATGGCTACACCTTC,CASSHNDPYGYTF
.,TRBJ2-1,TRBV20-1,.,TGCAGTGCTAGGCTGCCGGGCAGGATCTACAATGAGCAGTTCTTC,CSARLPGRIYNEQFF
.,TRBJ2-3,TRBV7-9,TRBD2,TGTGCCAGCAGCGGAAGCGGGGGTGCCGGGGATACGCAGTATTTT,CASSGSGGAGDTQYF
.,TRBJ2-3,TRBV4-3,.,TGCGCCAGCAGCCAAGATGCGCGAGGAGTGGCAGATACGCAGTATTTT,CASSQDARGVADTQYF
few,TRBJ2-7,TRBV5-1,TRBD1,TGCGCCAGCAGCAGAGAGAGGGGGCCTCGGTGCTTC,CASSRERGPRCF
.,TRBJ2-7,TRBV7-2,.,TGTGCCAGCAGCGAAGCCGGGACCGCCCCGTACGAGCAGTACTTC,CASSEAGTAPYEQYF
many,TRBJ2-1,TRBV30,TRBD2,TGTGCCTGGAGTGTACCTCAGGGACTAGCATACAATGAGCAGTTCTTC,CAWSVPQGLAYNEQFF
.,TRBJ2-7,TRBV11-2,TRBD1,TGTGCCAGCAGCTCTGGGACAGGGGGCGTCGGGCAGTACTTC,CASSSGTGGVGQYF
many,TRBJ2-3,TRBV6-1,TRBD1,TGTGCCAGCAGTACACGCACTTTCAACAGGGGCCGACAAGTACGCACAGATACGCAGTATTTT,CASSTRTFNRGRQVRTDTQYF
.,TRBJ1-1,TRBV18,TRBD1,TGTGCCAGCTCACCACCGGGACAGGGGAGTGAAGCTTTCTTT,CASSPPGQGSEAFF
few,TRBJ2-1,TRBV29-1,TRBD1,TGCAGCGTGTCAGGGGGAAATTCCTACAATGAGCAGTTCTTC,CSVSGGNSYNEQFF
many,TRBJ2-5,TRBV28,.,TGTGCCAGCAGACAAGAGACCCAGTACTTC,CASRQETQYF
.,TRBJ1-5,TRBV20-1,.,TGCAGTGCTAGGAACAGGTATAGCAATCAGCCCCAGCATTTT,CSARNRYSNQPQHF
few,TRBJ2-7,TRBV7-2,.,TGTGCCAGCAGCCAAACTACCTACGAGCAGTACTTC,CASSQTTYEQYF
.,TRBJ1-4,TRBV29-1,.,TGCAGCGCAGCGAGAGAAAAACTGTTTTTT,CSAAREKLFF
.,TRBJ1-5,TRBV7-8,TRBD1,TGTGCCAGCAGCTTCTCCGGGACAGGGGTCAATCAGCCCCAGCATTTT,CASSFSGTGVNQPQHF
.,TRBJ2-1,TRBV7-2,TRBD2,TGTGCCAGCAGCAATCATGGGCCTAGCGGCCTCGGGTCGCAGTTCTTC,CASSNHGPSGLGSQFF
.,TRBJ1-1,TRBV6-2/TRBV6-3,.,TGTGCCAGCAGCCCGGGCACAGTGACTGAAGCTTTCTTT,CASSPGTVTEAFF
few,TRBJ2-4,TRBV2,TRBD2,TGTGCCAGCAGTGAAGCTAGCGGGGTTGCCAAAAACATTCAGTACTTC,CASSEASGVAKNIQYF
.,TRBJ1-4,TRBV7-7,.,TGTGCCAGCAGCTACTTACCCCCTAAGGATGCAACTAATGAAAAACTGTTTTTT,CASSYLPPKDATNEKLFF
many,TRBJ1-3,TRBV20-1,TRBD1,TGCAGTGCTAGATCCCAGGGGGCGCTCCCTGGAAACACCATATATTTT,CSARSQGALPGNTIYF
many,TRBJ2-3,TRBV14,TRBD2,TGTGCCAGCAGCCAAGGCCCAGGAGCGGGGCTCGGAGATACGCAGTATTTT,CASSQGPGAGLGDTQYF
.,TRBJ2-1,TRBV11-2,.,TGTGCCAGCAGCTTAACTCGGAGGAATGAGCAGTTCTTC,CASSLTRRNEQFF
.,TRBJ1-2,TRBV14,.,TGTGCCAGCAGACTTAACACAGGGTATGGCTACACCTTC,CASRLNTGYGYTF
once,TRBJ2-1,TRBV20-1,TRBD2,TGCAGTGCTCTTGGACTAGCGGGGTTGGTCAATGAGCAGTTCTTC,CSALGLAGLVNEQFF
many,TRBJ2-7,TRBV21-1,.,TGTGCCAGCAGCAAAGCGCTTTCGGAGAGGGGGCGCTTTGGCGAGCAGTACTTC,CASSKALSERGRFGEQYF
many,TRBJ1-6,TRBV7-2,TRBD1,TGTGCCAGCAGCCCGCCCGGGACAGGCTCTTTGTCCCTCCACTTT,CASSPPGTGSLSLHF
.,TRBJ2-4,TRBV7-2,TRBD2,TGTGCCAGCAGCTCCCGACTAGCGGGGGGGAGGAGCAAAAACATTCAGTACTTC,CASSSRLAGGRSKNIQYF
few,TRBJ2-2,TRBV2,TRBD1,TGTGCCAGCAGTGATGACAGGGGGCGAACCGGGGAGCTGTTTTTT,CASSDDRGRTGELFF
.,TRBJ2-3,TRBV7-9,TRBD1,TGTGCCAGCAGCCCGACAGGGGGCCCCACAGATACGCAGTATTTT,CASSPTGGPTDTQYF
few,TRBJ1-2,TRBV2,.,TGTGCCAGCAGTGAAGCCCGTCTTGGCTACACCTTC,CASSEARLGYTF
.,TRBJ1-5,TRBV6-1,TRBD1,TGTGCCAGCAGTCAAAACAGGGGATATAGCAATCAGCCCCAGCATTTT,CASSQNRGYSNQPQHF
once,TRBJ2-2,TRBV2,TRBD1,TGTGCCAGCAGTGAAGACAGGGGGCGAACCGGGGAGCTGTTTTTT,CASSEDRGRTGELFF
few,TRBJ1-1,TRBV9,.,TGTGCCAGCAGCGTAGATGGAGGGCTGAACACTGAAGCTTTCTTT,CASSVDGGLNTEAFF
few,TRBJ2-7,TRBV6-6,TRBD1,TGTGCCAGCACCCCCGCGGACAGGGGATACGAGCAGTACTTC,CASTPADRGYEQYF
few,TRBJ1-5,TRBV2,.,TGTGCCAGCAGTGAAGCGCGGGGGGCTAATCAGCCCCAGCATTTT,CASSEARGANQPQHF
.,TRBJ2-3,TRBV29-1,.,TGCAGCGTTTTAGTCACAGATACGCAGTATTTT,CSVLVTDTQYF
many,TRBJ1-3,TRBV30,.,TGTGCCTGTTCCCCCCCAGCGGGCTCTGGAAACACCATATATTTT,CACSPPAGSGNTIYF
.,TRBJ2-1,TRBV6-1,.,TGTGCCAGCACCCCAGGGACGTCCGGGGAGCAGTTCTTC,CASTPGTSGEQFF
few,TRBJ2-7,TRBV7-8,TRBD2,TGTGCCAGCAGCCTGACTAGCGGGGGGACCGAGCAGTACTTC,CASSLTSGGTEQYF
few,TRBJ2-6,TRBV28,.,TGTGCCAGCAGTGAGTCAGGGCCTTCTGGGGCCAACGTCCTGACTTTC,CASSESGPSGANVLTF
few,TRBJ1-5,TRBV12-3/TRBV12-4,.,TGTGCCAGCAGTTTAGGAGGGGTTCGCAATCAGCCCCAGCATTTT,CASSLGGVRNQPQHF
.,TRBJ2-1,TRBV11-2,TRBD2,TGTGCCAGCAGCTTTGGACTAGCGGGGGTCAATGAGCAGTTCTTC,CASSFGLAGVNEQFF
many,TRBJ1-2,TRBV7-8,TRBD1,TGTGCCAGCAGCCCTCAAACAGGGGACTATGGCTACACCTTC,CASSPQTGDYGYTF
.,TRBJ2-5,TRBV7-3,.,TGTGCCAGCAGCTTAAAGGCGAGAGGGTGGCAAGAGACCCAGTACTTC,CASSLKARGWQETQYF
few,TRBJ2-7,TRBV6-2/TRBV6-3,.,TGTGCCAGCAACCGGGACGCCTATCTGGAGCAGTACTTC,CASNRDAYLEQYF
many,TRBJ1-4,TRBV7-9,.,TGTGCCAGCAGCTTAGATGAAAAACTGTTTTTT,CASSLDEKLFF